Listed here is a single T cell receptor beta chain. Its cognate antigen is unknown. This entry belongs to a study of cytomegalovirus exposure and HLA in healthy donors. General study findings and limits: Rare TCR sequences dominated, though some public TCRs recurred in many donors.

Sequencing was performed with immunoSEQ multiplex PCR; in TCRdb, only in-frame clones are kept and a portion is missing. Among about 330,000 clones listed, roughly 88% were seen once. The V and J ends lost 7 bases and 5 bases, in that order; junction bases with no gene match: 10. The CDR3 totals 16 residues. Looked up from germline, CDR1 is SGHTA and CDR2 is FQGNSA. Sequencing was carried out using PBMCs. This sequence was found in a woman aged 18-29 years in good health and CMV-seronegative. V is TRBV7-2 and J is TRBJ2-5, with 13 bases aligning to TRBD2. The CDR3 protein is CASTDPTSGRAETQYF. The CDR3 coding sequence is TGTGCCAGCACCGACCCTACTAGCGGGAGGGCTGAGACCCAGTACTTC.